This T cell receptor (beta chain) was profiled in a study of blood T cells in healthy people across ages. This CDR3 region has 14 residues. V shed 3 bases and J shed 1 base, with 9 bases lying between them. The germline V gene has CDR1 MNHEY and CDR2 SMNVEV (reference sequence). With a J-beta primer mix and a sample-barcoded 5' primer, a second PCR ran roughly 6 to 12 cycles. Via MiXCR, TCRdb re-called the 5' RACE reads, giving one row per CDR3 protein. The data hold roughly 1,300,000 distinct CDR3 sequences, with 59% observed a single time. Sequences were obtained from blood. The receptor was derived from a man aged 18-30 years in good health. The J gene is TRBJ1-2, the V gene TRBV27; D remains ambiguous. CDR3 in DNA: TGTGCCAGCAGTTTGGACTACGGTAACTATGGCTACACCTTC. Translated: CASSLDYGNYGYTF.